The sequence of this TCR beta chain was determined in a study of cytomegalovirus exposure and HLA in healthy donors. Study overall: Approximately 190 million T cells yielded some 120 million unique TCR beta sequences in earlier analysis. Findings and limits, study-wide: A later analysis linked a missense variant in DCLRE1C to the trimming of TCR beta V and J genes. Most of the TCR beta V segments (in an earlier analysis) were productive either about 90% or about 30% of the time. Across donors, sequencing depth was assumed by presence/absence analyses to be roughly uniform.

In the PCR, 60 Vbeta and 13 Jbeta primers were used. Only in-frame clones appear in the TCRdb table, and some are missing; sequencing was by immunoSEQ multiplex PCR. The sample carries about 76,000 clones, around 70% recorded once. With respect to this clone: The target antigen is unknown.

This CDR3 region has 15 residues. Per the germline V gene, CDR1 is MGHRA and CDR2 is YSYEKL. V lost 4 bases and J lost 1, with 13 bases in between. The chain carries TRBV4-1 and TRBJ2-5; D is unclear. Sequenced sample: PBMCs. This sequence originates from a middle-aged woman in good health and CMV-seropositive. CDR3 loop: CASSPPAPRQETQYF. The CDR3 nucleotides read TGCGCCAGCAGCCCCCCTGCGCCACGCCAAGAGACCCAGTACTTC.